A single count supports the clone carrying this T cell receptor (beta chain). Its target is not known. These donors were members of the roughly 110-subject validation cohort, a group separate from the approximately 700-subject first cohort. The data stem from a study of cytomegalovirus exposure and HLA in healthy donors. Study summary: The 95 to 150 validation repertoires used a platform that matched the one used for the approximately 690 first-cohort repertoires, as a later analysis reported.

The V end was cut by 4 bases, the J end by 5 bases, with 14 bases between. The length of the CDR3 is 14 residues. Germline loops: CDR1 SGDLS, CDR2 YYNGEE. Findings of the study overall: Roughly 170 TCR beta chains were listed as cytomegalovirus-associated.

Clones were read by immunoSEQ multiplex PCR, and TCRdb kept only the in-frame ones, dropping some. In the table there are 180,000 or so clones, about nine tenths of which are singletons. The source of this sequence is a man aged 25-45 years in good health and CMV-seropositive. The chain combines TRBV9 with TRBJ2-3, with D maybe TRBD1 (6 bases). Sequencing input: PBMCs. CDR3 nucleotides: TGTGCCAGCAGCTTAGAAAGGGGGATAGATACGCAGTATTTT. The encoded protein is CASSLERGIDTQYF.